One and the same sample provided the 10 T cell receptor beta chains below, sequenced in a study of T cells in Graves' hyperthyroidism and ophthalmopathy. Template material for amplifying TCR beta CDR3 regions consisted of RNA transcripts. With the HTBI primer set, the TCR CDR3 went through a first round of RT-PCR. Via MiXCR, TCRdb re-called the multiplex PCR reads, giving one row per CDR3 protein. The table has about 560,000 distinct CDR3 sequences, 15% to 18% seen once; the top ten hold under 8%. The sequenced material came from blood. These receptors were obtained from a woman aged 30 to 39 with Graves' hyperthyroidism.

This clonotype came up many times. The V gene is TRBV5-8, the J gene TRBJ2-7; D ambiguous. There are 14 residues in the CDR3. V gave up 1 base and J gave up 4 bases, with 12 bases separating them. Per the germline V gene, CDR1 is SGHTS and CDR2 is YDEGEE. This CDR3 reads CASSLSPFSYEQYF. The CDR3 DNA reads TGTGCCAGCAGCTTGTCTCCATTCTCGTACGAGCAGTACTTC.

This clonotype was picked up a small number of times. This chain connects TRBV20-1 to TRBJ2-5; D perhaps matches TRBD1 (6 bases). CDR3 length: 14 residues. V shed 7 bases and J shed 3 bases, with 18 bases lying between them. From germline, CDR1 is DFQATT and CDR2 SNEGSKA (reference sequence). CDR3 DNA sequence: TGCAGTGTTCCCCAGGCACAGGGAAAAGAGACCCAGTACTTC. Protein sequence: CSVPQAQGKETQYF.

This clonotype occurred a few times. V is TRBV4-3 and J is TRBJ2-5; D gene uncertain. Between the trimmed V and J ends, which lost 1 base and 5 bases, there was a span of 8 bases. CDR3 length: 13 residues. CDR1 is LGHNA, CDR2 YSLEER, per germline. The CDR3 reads CASSQAFGETQYF. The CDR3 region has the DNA TGCGCCAGCAGCCAAGCTTTTGGTGAGACCCAGTACTTC.

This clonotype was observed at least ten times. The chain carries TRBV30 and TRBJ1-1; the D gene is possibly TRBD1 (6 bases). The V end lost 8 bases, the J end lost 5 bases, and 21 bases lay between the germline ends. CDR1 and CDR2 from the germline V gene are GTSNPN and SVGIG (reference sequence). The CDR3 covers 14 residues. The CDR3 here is CAQSGDRSWTEAFF. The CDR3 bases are TGTGCCCAGTCCGGCGACAGGTCTTGGACTGAAGCTTTCTTT. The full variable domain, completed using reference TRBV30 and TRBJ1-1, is SQTIHQWPATLVQPVGSPLSLECTVEGTSNPNLYWYRQAAGRGLQLLFYSVGIGQISSEVPQNLSASRPQDRQFILSSKKLLLSDSGFYLCAQSGDRSWTEAFFGQGTRLTVV.

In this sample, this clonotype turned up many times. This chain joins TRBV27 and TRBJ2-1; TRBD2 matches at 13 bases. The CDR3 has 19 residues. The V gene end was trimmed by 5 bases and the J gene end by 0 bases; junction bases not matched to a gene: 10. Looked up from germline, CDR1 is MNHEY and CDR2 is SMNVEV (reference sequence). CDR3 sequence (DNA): TGTGCCAGCAGTGCACGACTAGCGGGGGGCGCTAGCTCCTACAATGAGCAGTTCTTC. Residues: CASSARLAGGASSYNEQFF.

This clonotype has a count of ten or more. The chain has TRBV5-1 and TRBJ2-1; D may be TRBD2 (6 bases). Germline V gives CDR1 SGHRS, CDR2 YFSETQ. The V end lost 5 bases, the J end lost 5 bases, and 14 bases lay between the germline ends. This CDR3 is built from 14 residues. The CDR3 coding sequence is TGCGCCAGCAGTTCCAGCGGGTGGGACAATGAGCAGTTCTTC. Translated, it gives CASSSSGWDNEQFF.

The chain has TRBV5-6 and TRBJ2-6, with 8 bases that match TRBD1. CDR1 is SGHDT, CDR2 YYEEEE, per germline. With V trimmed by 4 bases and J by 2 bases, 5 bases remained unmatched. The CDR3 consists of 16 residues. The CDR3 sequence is CASSVRGLTGANVLTF. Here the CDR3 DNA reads TGTGCCAGCAGCGTCAGGGGGCTTACTGGGGCCAACGTCCTGACTTTC.

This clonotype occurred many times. The DNA of the CDR3 is TGTGCCAGCAGCTTAGTTTCAGGGATGAATCAGCCCCAGCATTTT. Translation gives CASSLVSGMNQPQHF. The chain carries TRBV7-2 and TRBJ1-5; D may be TRBD1 (5 bases). Trimming stripped 1 base from V and 4 bases from J, with 11 bases between. Germline V gene data show CDR1 as SGHTA and CDR2 as FQGNSA. The CDR3 sequence is 15 residues long.

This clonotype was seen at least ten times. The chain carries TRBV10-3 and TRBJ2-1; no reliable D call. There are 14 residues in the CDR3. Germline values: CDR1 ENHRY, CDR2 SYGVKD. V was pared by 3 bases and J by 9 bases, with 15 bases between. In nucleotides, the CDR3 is TGTGCCATCAGTGATCACCCCAGTCCTGGTGAGCAGTTCTTC. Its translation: CAISDHPSPGEQFF.

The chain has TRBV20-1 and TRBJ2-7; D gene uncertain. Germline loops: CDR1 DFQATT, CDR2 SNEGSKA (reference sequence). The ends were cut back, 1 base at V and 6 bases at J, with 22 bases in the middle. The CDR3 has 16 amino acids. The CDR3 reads CSARAPSESSKSEQYF. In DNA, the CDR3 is TGCAGTGCTAGAGCTCCCTCTGAATCATCGAAGTCCGAGCAGTACTTC.